Listed below are T cell receptor beta chains from one sample, sequenced in a study of cytomegalovirus exposure and HLA in healthy donors. Data came from immunoSEQ multiplex PCR; TCRdb stores just in-frame clones and leaves some out. The data hold about 120,000 clones, with under 80% observed a single time. The material sequenced was PBMCs. The receptors shown here come from a man in his 60s in good health and CMV-seropositive. Each CDR3 is given with its conserved first and last residue. A D gene is named only where the DNA matches it firmly. Clone size is given for some rows only: seen once, a few or many times, or a class if the clone is expanded.

d_gene: .; v_gene: TRBV19; j_gene: TRBJ2-7; abundance: .; CDR3nt: TGTGCCAGTAGGCCGGGTGGTTGGGCCTACGAGCAGTACTTC; CDR3aa: CASRPGGWAYEQYF
d_gene: TRBD1; v_gene: TRBV5-1; j_gene: TRBJ1-3; abundance: .; CDR3nt: TGCGCCAGCAGCTTGGGCGGGACAGAAAACACCATATATTTT; CDR3aa: CASSLGGTENTIYF
d_gene: .; v_gene: TRBV2; j_gene: TRBJ2-7; abundance: .; CDR3nt: TGTGCCAGCAGGGTGGAGGGGAGAAACTACGAGCAGTACTTC; CDR3aa: CASRVEGRNYEQYF
d_gene: .; v_gene: TRBV5-1; j_gene: TRBJ2-1; abundance: .; CDR3nt: TGCGCCAGCAGCTTTATTAGGGGTGAGCAGTTCTTC; CDR3aa: CASSFIRGEQFF
d_gene: TRBD1; v_gene: TRBV19; j_gene: TRBJ1-1; abundance: .; CDR3nt: TGTGCCAGTAGGACCGGACAGGGGGCGAGAGCTTTCTTT; CDR3aa: CASRTGQGARAFF
d_gene: .; v_gene: TRBV7-3; j_gene: TRBJ1-2; abundance: .; CDR3nt: TGTGCCAGCAGCTTAACTGGGTCAGGGGATGGCTACACCTTC; CDR3aa: CASSLTGSGDGYTF
d_gene: TRBD1; v_gene: TRBV5-6; j_gene: TRBJ2-7; abundance: few; CDR3nt: TGTGCCAGCAGCTTGGGACAGGGGGCATACGAGCAGTACTTC; CDR3aa: CASSLGQGAYEQYF
d_gene: .; v_gene: TRBV27; j_gene: TRBJ2-1; abundance: .; CDR3nt: TGTGCCAGCCTTGCAGTTAATGAGCAGTTCTTC; CDR3aa: CASLAVNEQFF
d_gene: .; v_gene: TRBV9; j_gene: TRBJ1-2; abundance: few; CDR3nt: TGTGCCAGCTCCGGTACCGAGACTGTAAACTATGGCTACACCTTC; CDR3aa: CASSGTETVNYGYTF
d_gene: TRBD1; v_gene: TRBV30; j_gene: TRBJ1-5; abundance: .; CDR3nt: TGTGCCTGGAGCAGACAGGGCCGGCAGCCCCAGCATTTT; CDR3aa: CAWSRQGRQPQHF
d_gene: .; v_gene: TRBV19; j_gene: TRBJ1-2; abundance: few; CDR3nt: TGTGCCAGCACCACCGGGACATATGAGGGCTACACCTTC; CDR3aa: CASTTGTYEGYTF
d_gene: TRBD1; v_gene: TRBV9; j_gene: TRBJ1-6; abundance: .; CDR3nt: TGTGCCAGCAGCGTAGAGGGGGCAGTGGGGCATAATTCACCCCTCCACTTT; CDR3aa: CASSVEGAVGHNSPLHF
d_gene: TRBD2; v_gene: TRBV5-4; j_gene: TRBJ2-2; abundance: .; CDR3nt: TGTGCCAGCAGCTCCGGGACTAGCGGGGGGGCCACCGGGGAGCTGTTTTTT; CDR3aa: CASSSGTSGGATGELFF
d_gene: .; v_gene: TRBV5-1; j_gene: TRBJ1-4; abundance: .; CDR3nt: TGCGCCAGCAGCTCTGCGCAAGGGCCGGGGGAAAAACTGTTTTTT; CDR3aa: CASSSAQGPGEKLFF
d_gene: .; v_gene: TRBV5-1; j_gene: TRBJ1-1; abundance: .; CDR3nt: TGCGCCAGCAGCGTGACAGGAGGGAACACTGAAGCTTTCTTT; CDR3aa: CASSVTGGNTEAFF
d_gene: .; v_gene: TRBV27; j_gene: TRBJ2-7; abundance: .; CDR3nt: TGTGCCAGCAGTTTACGCCCCCCCAGCGGGTTCTCCTACGAGCAGTACTTC; CDR3aa: CASSLRPPSGFSYEQYF
d_gene: .; v_gene: TRBV2; j_gene: TRBJ1-2; abundance: few; CDR3nt: TGTGCCAGCAGGGAAGATTCAGCTAACTATGGCTACACCTTC; CDR3aa: CASREDSANYGYTF
d_gene: .; v_gene: TRBV19; j_gene: TRBJ2-7; abundance: .; CDR3nt: TGTGCCAGTAGTATTACCGGGACACACGAGCAGTACTTC; CDR3aa: CASSITGTHEQYF
d_gene: TRBD2; v_gene: TRBV5-6; j_gene: TRBJ2-1; abundance: .; CDR3nt: TGTGCCAGCAGCCGTACTAGCGGGGGGGCGGGGGAGCAGTTCTTC; CDR3aa: CASSRTSGGAGEQFF
d_gene: .; v_gene: TRBV27; j_gene: TRBJ2-3; abundance: .; CDR3nt: TGTGCCAGCACTTCCCGACTGGGAGCAGTGGATACGCAGTATTTT; CDR3aa: CASTSRLGAVDTQYF
d_gene: TRBD1; v_gene: TRBV4-1; j_gene: TRBJ2-3; abundance: .; CDR3nt: TGCGCCAGCAGCCAAGATCCGGGACAGGGGGCAGATACGCAGTATTTT; CDR3aa: CASSQDPGQGADTQYF
d_gene: .; v_gene: TRBV10-3; j_gene: TRBJ2-7; abundance: .; CDR3nt: TGTGCCTACAATGCCTTGGGCCACTCCTACGAGCAGTACTTC; CDR3aa: CAYNALGHSYEQYF
d_gene: .; v_gene: TRBV5-1; j_gene: TRBJ2-1; abundance: .; CDR3nt: TGCGCCAGCAGCTTGGCCGGGGTCTCCTACAATGAGCAGTTCTTC; CDR3aa: CASSLAGVSYNEQFF
d_gene: TRBD1; v_gene: TRBV6-5; j_gene: TRBJ1-2; abundance: .; CDR3nt: TGTGCCAGCAGCCGGACAGGGGAAGGCGGCTACACCTTC; CDR3aa: CASSRTGEGGYTF
d_gene: TRBD1; v_gene: TRBV5-1; j_gene: TRBJ1-6; abundance: .; CDR3nt: TGCGCCAGCAGCTTGGTGGGACAGAATCTCTCACCCCTCCACTTT; CDR3aa: CASSLVGQNLSPLHF
d_gene: TRBD2; v_gene: TRBV11-2; j_gene: TRBJ2-1; abundance: .; CDR3nt: TGTGCCAGCAGCCGGGGGGGCCGGACAAGGGAGCAGTTCTTC; CDR3aa: CASSRGGRTREQFF
d_gene: .; v_gene: TRBV6-1; j_gene: TRBJ1-3; abundance: .; CDR3nt: TGTGCCAGCAGGAGACTCAGCTCTGGAAACACCATATATTTT; CDR3aa: CASRRLSSGNTIYF
d_gene: TRBD1; v_gene: TRBV5-4; j_gene: TRBJ1-1; abundance: few; CDR3nt: TGTGCCAGCAGCTTTAGTGGAGGGGGCGGAATCACTGAAGCTTTCTTT; CDR3aa: CASSFSGGGGITEAFF
d_gene: TRBD1; v_gene: TRBV4-2; j_gene: TRBJ1-2; abundance: .; CDR3nt: TGTGCCAGCAGGGATAGACAGGGGCCCTATGGCTACACCTTC; CDR3aa: CASRDRQGPYGYTF
d_gene: TRBD2; v_gene: TRBV5-4; j_gene: TRBJ2-5; abundance: .; CDR3nt: TGTGCCAGCAGCTTGGCGGGACTAGCGGTAGATCAAGAGACCCAGTACTTC; CDR3aa: CASSLAGLAVDQETQYF
d_gene: TRBD1; v_gene: TRBV27; j_gene: TRBJ2-7; abundance: .; CDR3nt: TGTGCCAGCAGTCAATACAGGGGGCGTTCCTACGAGCAGTACTTC; CDR3aa: CASSQYRGRSYEQYF
d_gene: TRBD2; v_gene: TRBV7-9; j_gene: TRBJ2-7; abundance: .; CDR3nt: TGTGCCAGCAGCCCCCCTAGCGGGAGGCCGGGAGAGCAGTACTTC; CDR3aa: CASSPPSGRPGEQYF